A single sample gave rise to the 5 T cell receptor beta chains below, sequenced in a study of blood T cell repertoires in COVID-19. TCRdb's copy holds only in-frame clones and misses some; the assay was immunoSEQ multiplex PCR. The sample consists of 130,000 to 150,000 clones, around 81% of them appearing once. The sample comprised peripheral blood. The receptors stem from a woman between 35 and 50 years old with active or convalescent COVID-19.

This chain uses TRBV2 with TRBJ1-1; a possible D gene is TRBD1 (5 bases). Germline CDR1 is SNHLY and CDR2 is FYNNEI. The CDR3 is made up of 15 amino acids. The ends were cut back, 10 bases at V and 0 bases at J, with 18 bases in the middle. CDR3 bases: TGTGCCAACAATGTAGGGGCCGAACTGAACACTGAAGCTTTCTTT. Translation gives CANNVGAELNTEAFF.

The V call is TRBV3-1 (or the pseudogene TRBV3-2), the J call TRBJ2-6; 13 nucleotides line up with TRBD2. Trimming took 4 bases from V and 4 from J; bases not matched to a gene: 7. The CDR3 is made up of 18 amino acids. Germline loops: CDR1 LGHDT, CDR2 YNNKEL (reference sequence). CDR3 region: CASSRGLAGDSGANVLTF. DNA for the CDR3: TGTGCCAGCAGCCGAGGACTAGCGGGAGACTCCGGGGCCAACGTCCTGACTTTC.

This clone was detected only a few times. The gene calls are TRBV19 and TRBJ1-3; D is ambiguous. V was trimmed by 7 bases and J by 4 bases, leaving 17 bases between them. CDR1 LNHDA and CDR2 SQIVND come from the germline V gene (reference sequence). This CDR3 spans 15 amino acids. In DNA form, the CDR3 reads TGTGCCAGTATTAAGTTGTCGGGTTTCGGAAACACCATATATTTT. As protein: CASIKLSGFGNTIYF.

This chain joins TRBV4-1 and TRBJ1-6, with 7 bases that match TRBD1. CDR1 and CDR2 (germline): MGHRA, YSYEKL. The CDR3 is made up of 15 amino acids. J was trimmed by 8 bases and V by 1 base; bases with no gene match: 5. CDR3 DNA sequence: TGCGCCAGCAGCCAAGCAAGGGACAGATATTCACCCCTCCACTTT. Amino acids: CASSQARDRYSPLHF.

This clone occurred a few times. The CDR3 region has the DNA TGTGCCAGCAGCTTAGAAACGAGGGGGCTGGGAGGCTACACCTTC. This sequence encodes CASSLETRGLGGYTF. The chain joins TRBV7-8 to TRBJ1-2; 7 bases fit TRBD1. The CDR3 runs 15 residues. V trimming: 1 base; J trimming: 8 bases; junction bases outside the gene matches: 10. Per the germline V gene, CDR1 is SGHVS and CDR2 is FQNEAQ.